This T cell receptor beta chain was obtained from a study of shared clonotypes between healthy human individuals. Profiled with immunoSEQ multiplex PCR; TCRdb holds only in-frame clones, not every one. The sample consists of roughly 510,000 clones, about 80% of them appearing once. Germline CDR1 MNHEY, CDR2 SMNVEV (reference sequence). The CDR3 spans 15 residues. V gave up 3 bases and J gave up 2 bases, with 14 bases separating them. This chain links TRBV27 with TRBJ2-7; a possible D gene is TRBD1 (7 bases). The sample comprised PBMCs. The clonotype was recovered from a woman aged 35 to 49 in good health. Some clones in this sample may be carry-over from other donors' samples. CDR3 bases: TGTGCCAGCAGTTTGGGGCAGGGGGGTACCTACGAGCAGTACTTC. Translation gives CASSLGQGGTYEQYF.